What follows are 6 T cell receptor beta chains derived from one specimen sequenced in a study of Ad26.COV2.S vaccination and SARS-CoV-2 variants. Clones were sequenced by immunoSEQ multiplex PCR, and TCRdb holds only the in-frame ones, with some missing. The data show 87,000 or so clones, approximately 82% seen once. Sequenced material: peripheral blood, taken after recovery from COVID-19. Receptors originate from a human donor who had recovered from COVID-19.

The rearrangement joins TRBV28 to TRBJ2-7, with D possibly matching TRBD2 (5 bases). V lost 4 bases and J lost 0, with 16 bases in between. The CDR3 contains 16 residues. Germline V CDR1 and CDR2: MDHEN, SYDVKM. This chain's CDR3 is CASSSTTRIPSYEQYF. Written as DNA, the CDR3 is TGTGCCAGCAGTTCCACTACTAGGATTCCCTCCTACGAGCAGTACTTC.

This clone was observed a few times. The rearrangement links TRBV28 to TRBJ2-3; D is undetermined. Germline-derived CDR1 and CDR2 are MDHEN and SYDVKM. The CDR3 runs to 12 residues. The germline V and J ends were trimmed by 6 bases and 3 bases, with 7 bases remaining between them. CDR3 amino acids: CASSAQTDTQYF. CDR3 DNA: TGTGCCAGCAGCGCTCAGACAGATACGCAGTATTTT.

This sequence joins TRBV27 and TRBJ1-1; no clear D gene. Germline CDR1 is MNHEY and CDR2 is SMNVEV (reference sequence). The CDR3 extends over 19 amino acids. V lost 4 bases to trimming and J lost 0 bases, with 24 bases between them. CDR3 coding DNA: TGTGCCAGCAGTTCGGGAAGGGTTGGGCTCAGGTATATGAACACTGAAGCTTTCTTT. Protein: CASSSGRVGLRYMNTEAFF.

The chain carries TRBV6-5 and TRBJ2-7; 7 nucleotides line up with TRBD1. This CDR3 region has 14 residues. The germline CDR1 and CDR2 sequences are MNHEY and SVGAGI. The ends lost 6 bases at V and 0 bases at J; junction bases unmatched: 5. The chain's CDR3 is CASRQDRSSYEQYF. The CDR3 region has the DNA TGTGCCAGCAGGCAGGACAGGAGCTCCTACGAGCAGTACTTC.

The DNA of the CDR3 is TGTGCCAGCAGCCCCACCACGAGTCAGGGGGCGCGGCAGTACTTC. Its translation is CASSPTTSQGARQYF. The J gene is TRBJ2-7, the V gene TRBV6-2 or TRBV6-3; TRBD1 agrees at 8 bases. V lost 6 bases, J lost 9 bases, and 16 bases stayed unmatched. Germline V gives CDR1 MNHEY, CDR2 SVGEGT. This CDR3 region has 15 residues.

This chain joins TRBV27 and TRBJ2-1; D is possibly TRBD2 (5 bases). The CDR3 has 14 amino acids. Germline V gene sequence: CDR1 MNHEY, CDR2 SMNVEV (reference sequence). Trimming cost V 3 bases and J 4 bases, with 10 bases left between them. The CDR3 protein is CASSFQTGYNEQFF. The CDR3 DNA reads TGTGCCAGCAGTTTCCAAACGGGATACAATGAGCAGTTCTTC.